This T cell receptor beta chain originates from a study of regulatory T cells in long-lasting Graves disease. Study observations and caveats: Patients whose Graves' disease persisted exhibited lower TCR diversity than those newly diagnosed.

Note on this clonotype: The antigen remains undetermined.

Time point reported: newly diagnosed GD, antithyroid drugs for less than 3 months. The TCR library was made from RNA that had been extracted from PBMCs in TRIzol. Library construction for TCR beta used iRepertoire HTBI primers and Arm-PCR of CDR3 regions. TCRdb re-called the multiplex PCR reads through MiXCR, storing one row per CDR3 protein. The table includes approximately 470,000 distinct CDR3 sequences, around 15% detected once. The same specimen was also included in a second study, on T cells in Graves' hyperthyroidism and ophthalmopathy.

The sequence came from a man in his forties with Graves disease. Source: peripheral blood mononuclear cells (PBMCs), taken at new diagnosis, from a patient treated with antithyroid drugs.

The CDR3 sequence: CASWGLAGGELYNEQFF. The CDR3 DNA sequence: TGTGCCAGCTGGGGACTAGCGGGAGGGGAATTGTACAATGAGCAGTTCTTC. This chain joins TRBV2 and TRBJ2-1; TRBD2 matches 16 bases. The germline CDR1 and CDR2 sequences are SNHLY and FYNNEI. The CDR3 extends over 17 amino acids. With V trimmed by 8 bases and J by 4 bases, 8 bases remained unmatched.